This T cell receptor (beta chain) was found in a study of blood T cell repertoires in COVID-19. Study-level background: Acute-phase and convalescent COVID-19 samples originated in the United States, Italy and Spain. PBMCs, B-cell-depleted T cells, or T cells were the source of the cDNA or gDNA that made up the material.

The table came from immunoSEQ multiplex PCR; TCRdb's copy has only in-frame clones and leaves some out. The sample has around 140,000 clones, 87% seen once; the top ten hold 0.95%. This CDR3 comprises 18 residues. The germline gives CDR1 GTSNPN, CDR2 SVGIG (reference sequence). V was clipped by 0 bases and J by 9 bases; unmatched bases: 17. This TCR came from a woman in her forties or fifties with acute or convalescent COVID-19. The sequenced sample was peripheral blood. The chain has TRBV30 and TRBJ1-6, with TRBD1 identical over 7 bases. The chain's CDR3 is CAWSVRSGGSLLGSPLHF. DNA of the CDR3: TGTGCCTGGAGTGTTCGTTCAGGGGGGTCTCTACTTGGTTCACCCCTCCACTTT.